The 32 T cell receptor beta chains below were found in one sample sequenced in a study of beta chain features in type 1 diabetes. Their cognate antigens are unknown. Every bit of the isolated RNA underwent reverse transcription, so sequencing read expressed TCRB transcripts. This table comes from immunoSEQ multiplex PCR, and its TCRdb copy is limited to in-frame clones, with some not included. The table has about 700,000 clones, roughly 12% seen once. Notes on the study in general: Type 1 diabetes patients showed a moderate but significant shortening of TCRB CDR3s in all four CD4+ subsets.

What was sequenced was naive CD4+ T cells from blood. The receptors derive from a man younger than 30 with type 1 diabetes.

About this clone: The sample contains more than one DNA sequence encoding this CDR3. This sequence joins TRBV5-1 and TRBJ2-7; D remains unclear. Trimming removed 0 bases from V and 3 bases from J, with 7 bases in between. CDR3 length equals 13 residues. CDR1 and CDR2 (germline): SGHRS, YFSETQ. CDR3 amino acids: CASSLALGYEQYF. CDR3 coding DNA: TGCGCCAGCAGCTTGGCCTTGGGCTACGAGCAGTACTTC.

Concerning this clone: At one end, the junction sequence differs from germline, possibly due to a read error. The rearrangement links TRBV30 to TRBJ1-1; D perhaps matches TRBD1 (5 bases). Germline values: CDR1 GTSNPN, CDR2 SVGIG (reference sequence). The CDR3 consists of 10 residues. The CDR3 sequence is CAWSRQTLDF. CDR3 sequence (DNA): TGTGCCTGGTCGCGACAGACCCTGGACTTT. The full variable domain, completed using reference TRBV30 and TRBJ1-1, is SQTIHQWPATLVQPVGSPLSLECTVEGTSNPNLYWYRQAAGRGLQLLFYSVGIGQISSEVPQNLSASRPQDRQFILSSKKLLLSDSGFYLCAWSRQTLDFGQGTRLTVV.

This clone has a handful of counts. The CDR3: CASSGGWSDEQYF. The CDR3, as DNA: TGTGCCAGCAGCGGGGGCTGGTCGGACGAGCAGTACTTC. V and J are TRBV28 and TRBJ2-7; D might be TRBD1 or TRBD2, each matching 6 bases. Germline loops: CDR1 MDHEN, CDR2 SYDVKM. This CDR3 comprises 13 residues. Trimming pared 6 bases from V and 5 bases from J, leaving 14 bases between.

The rearrangement links TRBV11-3 to TRBJ2-7; no firm D call. V lost 3 bases to trimming and J lost 6 bases, with 12 bases between them. CDR3 length equals 13 residues. Germline loops: CDR1 SGHNT, CDR2 YENEEA. The CDR3 DNA sequence: TGTGCCAGCAGCTTCAGTGAACGAAGCGAGCAGTACTTC. It codes for CASSFSERSEQYF.

The genes are TRBV14 and TRBJ1-2; the D is unclear. CDR1 and CDR2 from the germline V gene are SGHDN and FVKESK. V lost 5 bases and J lost 7, with 14 bases in between. The CDR3 consists of 13 residues. The CDR3 nucleotides read TGTGCCAGCAGCGGCCAGGACGTTGTTGGCTACACCTTC. Amino acid sequence: CASSGQDVVGYTF.

The chain is built from TRBV29-1 and TRBJ1-5, with unresolved D. The CDR3 contains 13 residues. Looked up from germline, CDR1 is SQVTM and CDR2 is ANQGSEA. Trimming took 6 bases from V and 4 from J, leaving 13 bases between them. CDR3 nucleotides: TGCAGCGTAGCAAAGGACCGAAATCAGCCCCAGCATTTT. Protein product: CSVAKDRNQPQHF.

The chain recombines TRBV5-6 with TRBJ2-5, with 8 bases matching TRBD2. J was trimmed by 1 base and V by 4 bases; bases with no gene match: 3. Germline V gene sequence: CDR1 SGHDT, CDR2 YYEEEE. CDR3 length: 14 residues. The CDR3 coding sequence is TGTGCCAGCAGCCTAACTAGCGGCCAAGAGACCCAGTACTTC. It codes for CASSLTSGQETQYF.

The CDR3 reads CASRRQANEKLFF. CDR3 DNA sequence: TGTGCCAGCAGGCGACAGGCGAATGAAAAACTGTTTTTT. The rearrangement uses TRBV27 and TRBJ1-4, with D possibly matching TRBD1 (6 bases). Deletions cut 6 bases from V and 5 bases from J, with 10 bases between. CDR3 length equals 13 residues. The germline V gene encodes CDR1 MNHEY and CDR2 SMNVEV (reference sequence). Together with reference TRBV27 and TRBJ1-4, the CDR3 gives the full variable domain: EAQVTQNPRYLITVTGKKLTVTCSQNMNHEYMSWYRQDPGLGLRQIYYSMNVEVTDKGDVPEGYKVSRKEKRNFPLILESPSPNQTSLYFCASRRQANEKLFFGSGTQLSVL.

J is TRBJ2-3 and V is TRBV9, with D unclear. Trimming removed 3 bases at V and 1 base at J, with 12 bases between. Looked up from germline, CDR1 is SGDLS and CDR2 is YYNGEE. This CDR3 has 15 residues. The CDR3 sequence is CASSEFDSGTDTQYF. The CDR3 DNA reads TGTGCCAGCAGCGAATTCGACTCTGGCACAGATACGCAGTATTTT.

The chain has TRBV5-1 and TRBJ2-2; a weak D match, TRBD1 (6 bases). The CDR3 length is 16 residues. Trimming removed 5 bases at V and 2 bases at J, with 16 bases between. The germline V gene has CDR1 SGHRS and CDR2 YFSETQ. CDR3: CASRPPGQGNTGELFF. As DNA, the CDR3 is TGCGCCAGCAGGCCCCCGGGACAAGGAAACACCGGGGAGCTGTTTTTT.

This clone turned up a few times. The rearrangement links TRBV18 to TRBJ2-7; 7 bases are a match to TRBD1. From germline, CDR1 is KGHSH and CDR2 LQKENI. CDR3 length: 15 residues. V was pared by 6 bases and J by 1 base, with 9 bases of the junction left unmatched. DNA for the CDR3: TGTGCCAGCTCGCACCGGGACAGCGGATCCTACGAGCAGTACTTC. Encoded protein: CASSHRDSGSYEQYF.

This clone occurred a few times. The chain uses TRBV7-9 and TRBJ2-6, with 8 bases fitting TRBD1. CDR3 length equals 16 residues. The germline V gene has CDR1 SEHNR and CDR2 FQNEAQ (reference sequence). Trimming at V came to 4 bases and at J to 4 bases, leaving 6 bases not matched to a gene. The CDR3 DNA sequence: TGTGCCAGCAGCTCCGGACAGGGAAGAGGGGCCAACGTCCTGACTTTC. This encodes CASSSGQGRGANVLTF.

The rearrangement links TRBV4-1 to TRBJ1-2; tentative D call: TRBD1 (5 bases). CDR1 is MGHRA and CDR2 is YSYEKL in the germline V gene. CDR3 size: 14 residues. Trimming removed 4 bases from V and 8 bases from J, with 17 bases in between. The CDR3 sequence: CASSPFDSGSGYTF. Here the CDR3 DNA reads TGCGCCAGCAGCCCCTTTGACAGTGGATCGGGCTACACCTTC.

The J gene is TRBJ1-1, the V gene TRBV14; D uncertain. V was trimmed by 5 bases and J by 0 bases, leaving 10 bases between them. This CDR3 spans 14 amino acids. CDR1 and CDR2 (germline): SGHDN, FVKESK. CDR3 in amino acids: CASSGTRVNTEAFF. CDR3 coding DNA: TGTGCCAGCAGCGGAACTAGGGTGAACACTGAAGCTTTCTTT.

A few counts support this clone. V and J are TRBV7-8 and TRBJ2-7; 12 bases match TRBD2. Looked up from germline, CDR1 is SGHVS and CDR2 is FQNEAQ. This CDR3 spans 17 amino acids. J was trimmed by 4 bases and V by 5 bases; bases with no gene match: 12. CDR3 nucleotides: TGTGCCAGCAGCGAGTGGACTAGCGGGGCTCTAGGTTACGAGCAGTACTTC. Translating it yields CASSEWTSGALGYEQYF. Filled out from reference TRBV7-8 and TRBJ2-7, the complete variable domain reads GAGVSQSPRYKVAKRGQDVALRCDPISGHVSLFWYQQALGQGPEFLTYFQNEAQLDKSGLPSDRFFAERPEGSVSTLKIQRTQQEDSAVYLCASSEWTSGALGYEQYFGPGTRLTVT.

This clone was counted between two and nine times. The chain couples TRBV30 to TRBJ2-4; D possibly corresponds to TRBD2 (5 bases). Deletions cut 2 bases from V and 6 bases from J, with 14 bases between. CDR3 length: 14 amino acids. The germline CDR1 and CDR2 sequences are GTSNPN and SVGIG (reference sequence). The CDR3 reads CAWSPGVVGNIQYF. CDR3 DNA sequence: TGTGCCTGGAGTCCCGGGGTGGTAGGAAACATTCAGTACTTC.

The rearrangement uses TRBV10-2 and TRBJ2-3, with 8 bases that match TRBD2. Germline CDR1 WSHSY, CDR2 SAAADI. J gave up 6 bases and V 6 bases, and 14 bases lay outside the gene matches. This CDR3 is 16 amino acids long. CDR3 bases: TGCGCCAGCAGATCAAGTTTAGCGGGGTGGGAGGATACGCAGTATTTT. Residues: CASRSSLAGWEDTQYF.

The V gene is TRBV18, the J gene TRBJ1-5; no clear D. Per germline, CDR1 KGHSH and CDR2 LQKENI. The V end was cut by 0 bases, the J end by 7 bases, with 10 bases between. CDR3 length equals 14 residues. CDR3 loop: CASSPPGEEQPQHF. In DNA, the CDR3 is TGTGCCAGCTCACCACCCGGGGAGGAACAGCCCCAGCATTTT. Filled out from reference TRBV18 and TRBJ1-5, the complete variable domain reads NAGVMQNPRHLVRRRGQEARLRCSPMKGHSHVYWYRQLPEEGLKFMVYLQKENIIDESGMPKERFSAEFPKEGPSILRIQQVVRGDSAAYFCASSPPGEEQPQHFGDGTRLSIL.

This clone has only a few counts. Distinct nucleotide sequences in the sample also encode this CDR3. This CDR3 reads CASSSTYGYTF. For the CDR3, the DNA is TGTGCCAGTAGCAGCACCTATGGCTACACCTTC. The V call is TRBV19, the J call TRBJ1-2; D gene unclear. V shed 6 bases and J shed 4 bases, with 6 bases lying between them. Germline V CDR1 and CDR2: LNHDA, SQIVND (reference sequence). CDR3 length: 11 amino acids.

This chain connects TRBV9 to TRBJ1-3; D possibly corresponds to TRBD1 (6 bases). Germline loops: CDR1 SGDLS, CDR2 YYNGEE. There are 14 residues in the CDR3. V was shortened by 3 bases and J by 3 bases, with 10 bases between the two germline ends. CDR3 DNA sequence: TGTGCCAGCAGCGCCGAAGGGGGTGGAAACACCATATATTTT. This codes for CASSAEGGGNTIYF. Filled out from reference TRBV9 and TRBJ1-3, the complete variable domain reads DSGVTQTPKHLITATGQRVTLRCSPRSGDLSVYWYQQSLDQGLQFLIQYYNGEERAKGNILERFSAQQFPDLHSELNLSSLELGDSALYFCASSAEGGGNTIYFGEGSWLTVV.

The chain links TRBV4-1 to TRBJ2-5, with no clear D. The V gene's germline CDR1 is MGHRA and CDR2 YSYEKL. V was shortened by 1 base and J by 0 bases, with 6 bases between the two germline ends. This CDR3 has 14 residues. The DNA of the CDR3 is TGCGCCAGCAGCCAAGTATCGTACCAAGAGACCCAGTACTTC. Encoded protein: CASSQVSYQETQYF.

This clone occurred a few times. The J gene is TRBJ2-3, the V gene TRBV14; D possibly corresponds to TRBD1 (6 bases). CDR3 size: 14 residues. The V gene lost 6 bases and the J gene lost 3 bases, with 13 bases spanning the gap. Germline V gives CDR1 SGHDN, CDR2 FVKESK. The CDR3 bases are TGTGCCAGCAGGGGGGCCCAGACTACAGATACGCAGTATTTT. It codes for CASRGAQTTDTQYF.

This clone was observed a few times. This same CDR3 is encoded by further DNA sequences in the sample. This chain connects TRBV30 to TRBJ1-2, with 7 bases identical to TRBD1. Germline trimming cut 0 bases from V and 5 bases from J; bases unmatched to any gene: 3. The CDR3 spans 13 residues. Germline loops: CDR1 GTSNPN, CDR2 SVGIG (reference sequence). CDR3 sequence: CAWSVRTGYGYTF. The CDR3, as DNA: TGTGCCTGGAGTGTCAGGACAGGTTATGGCTACACCTTC.

The chain links TRBV29-1 to TRBJ1-1, with D possibly being TRBD1 (5 bases). The CDR3 length is 12 residues. The germline gives CDR1 SQVTM, CDR2 ANQGSEA. V was shortened by 5 bases and J by 3 bases, with 10 bases between the two germline ends. The CDR3 spells CSVRDGDTEAFF. Written as DNA, the CDR3 is TGCAGCGTTCGGGACGGAGACACTGAAGCTTTCTTT.

V is TRBV10-3 and J is TRBJ2-7; D is perhaps TRBD1 or TRBD2 (7 bases each). The CDR3 runs 13 residues. V was pared by 9 bases and J by 6 bases, with 18 bases between. In germline, CDR1 is ENHRY, CDR2 SYGVKD. CDR3 protein: CAIRQGGDAEQYF. CDR3 in DNA: TGTGCCATACGACAGGGAGGGGACGCCGAGCAGTACTTC.

The chain is built from TRBV11-2 and TRBJ1-1; no clear D gene. Trimming cost V 0 bases and J 2 bases, with 4 bases left between them. In germline, CDR1 is SGHAT, CDR2 FQNNGV. There are 13 residues in the CDR3. The CDR3 loop is CASSLEQNTEAFF. The DNA for the CDR3 is TGTGCCAGCAGCTTAGAACAAAACACTGAAGCTTTCTTT.

This chain links TRBV19 with TRBJ1-3, with D possibly matching TRBD1 (5 bases). From germline, CDR1 is LNHDA and CDR2 SQIVND (reference sequence). Trimming took 4 bases from V and 1 from J, leaving 8 bases between them. CDR3 length: 14 amino acids. Here the CDR3 reads CASSTTASGNTIYF. CDR3 nucleotide sequence: TGTGCCAGTAGTACGACAGCTTCTGGAAACACCATATATTTT.

The rearrangement links TRBV2 to TRBJ2-7; 9 bases are a match to TRBD2. The V segment lost 4 bases and the J segment 2 bases; nucleotides outside the gene matches: 12. Germline loops: CDR1 SNHLY, CDR2 FYNNEI. The CDR3 runs to 17 residues. Here the CDR3 DNA reads TGTGCCAGCAGTGTTTCGATAGCGGGGGCCAGGGCCTACGAGCAGTACTTC. Amino acid sequence: CASSVSIAGARAYEQYF.

The V and J genes are TRBV30 and TRBJ2-2; TRBD2 matches 10 bases. From germline, CDR1 is GTSNPN and CDR2 SVGIG (reference sequence). V lost 3 bases and J lost 5; bases outside the gene matches: 3. The CDR3 contains 14 residues. This CDR3 reads CAWRSSGGTGELFF. DNA of the CDR3: TGTGCCTGGAGGAGTAGCGGGGGGACCGGGGAGCTGTTTTTT.

This clone has just a few counts. The V and J genes are TRBV7-2 and TRBJ1-2, with D possibly being TRBD1 (5 bases). The germline V gene has CDR1 SGHTA and CDR2 FQGNSA. Trimming removed 2 bases at V and 2 bases at J, with 9 bases between. CDR3 length: 14 amino acids. CDR3 residues: CASSLRGSNYGYTF. CDR3 nucleotides: TGTGCCAGCAGCTTAAGGGGCAGCAACTATGGCTACACCTTC.

V usage is TRBV30 and J usage is TRBJ2-1, with 7 positions matching TRBD2. CDR3 length equals 15 residues. Germline CDR1 and CDR2: GTSNPN and SVGIG (reference sequence). Losses at the gene ends were 3 bases for V and 3 bases for J; bases not matched to a gene: 8. The DNA for the CDR3 is TGTGCCTGGAGCGTCCCGAGCGGGGTCTACAATGAGCAGTTCTTC. Translation: CAWSVPSGVYNEQFF.

This clone was picked up a small number of times. The rearrangement joins TRBV4-1 to TRBJ1-2; no firm D call. The CDR3 totals 18 residues. Germline lookup yields CDR1 MGHRA and CDR2 YSYEKL. Between the trimmed V and J ends, which lost 2 bases and 4 bases, there was a span of 23 bases. DNA for the CDR3: TGCGCCAGCAGCCAAATCGGCCGCGGTAGACGGGTCGGCTATGGCTACACCTTC. It yields the protein CASSQIGRGRRVGYGYTF.